This T cell receptor beta chain was profiled in a study of blood T cell repertoires in COVID-19. Study background: There were acute and convalescent COVID-19 samples, and they came from the United States, Italy and Spain. Sources were T cells, B-cell-depleted T cells, or PBMCs; the material itself was cDNA or gDNA.

The germline V and J ends were trimmed by 2 bases and 4 bases, with 12 bases remaining between them. The germline gives CDR1 MNHEY, CDR2 SMNVEV (reference sequence). This CDR3 comprises 15 residues. In the authors' workflow: Scientists estimated how many nucleated cells there were by amplifying reference gene primers. Repertoires were generated with immunoSEQ multiplex PCR, while TCRdb's copy carries only in-frame clones and drops some. That table furnishes V, J and clone size, whereas the DNA furnished D and trimming. The table records under 100,000 clones, around 81% of them present only once. The V call is TRBV27, the J call TRBJ1-5; D is undetermined. Specimen: peripheral blood. The origin of this receptor is an elderly man with active or convalescent COVID-19. The CDR3 protein is CASSLPFTGNQPQHF. Written as DNA, the CDR3 is TGTGCCAGCAGTTTACCATTCACGGGGAATCAGCCCCAGCATTTT.